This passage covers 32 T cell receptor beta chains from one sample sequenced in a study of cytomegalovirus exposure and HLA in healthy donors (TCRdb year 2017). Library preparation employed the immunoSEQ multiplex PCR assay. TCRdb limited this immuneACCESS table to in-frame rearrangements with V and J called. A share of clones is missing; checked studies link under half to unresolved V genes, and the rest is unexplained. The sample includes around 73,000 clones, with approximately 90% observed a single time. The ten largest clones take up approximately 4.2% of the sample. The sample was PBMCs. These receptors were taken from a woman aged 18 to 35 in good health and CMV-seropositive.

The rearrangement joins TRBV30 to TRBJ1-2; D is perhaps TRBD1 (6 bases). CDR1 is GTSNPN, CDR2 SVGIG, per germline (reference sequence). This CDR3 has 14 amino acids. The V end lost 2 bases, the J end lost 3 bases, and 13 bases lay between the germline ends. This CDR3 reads CAWSFSGGYYGYTF. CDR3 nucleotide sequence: TGTGCCTGGAGTTTTTCGGGGGGCTACTATGGCTACACCTTC.

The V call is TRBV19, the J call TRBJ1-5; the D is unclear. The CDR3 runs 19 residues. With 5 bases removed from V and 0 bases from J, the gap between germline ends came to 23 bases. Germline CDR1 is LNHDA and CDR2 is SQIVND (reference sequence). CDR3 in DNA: TGTGCCAGTAGTCGGATCAATTTACTCGCGGGTTATAGCAATCAGCCCCAGCATTTT. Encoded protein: CASSRINLLAGYSNQPQHF.

The CDR3 bases are TGTGCCAGCAGCTTAGGTGCTAGCGGAGCCTACAATGAGCAGTTCTTC. Translating it yields CASSLGASGAYNEQFF. The genes are TRBV7-8 and TRBJ2-1, with 7 bases identical to TRBD2. The CDR3 spans 16 residues. J gave up 2 bases and V 1 base, and 5 bases lay outside the gene matches. The V gene's germline CDR1 is SGHVS and CDR2 FQNEAQ.

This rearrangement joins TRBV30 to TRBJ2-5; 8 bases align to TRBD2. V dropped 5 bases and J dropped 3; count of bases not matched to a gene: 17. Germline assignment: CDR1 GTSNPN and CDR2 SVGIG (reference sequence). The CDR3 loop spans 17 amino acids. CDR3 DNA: TGTGCCTGGGAACGCTTCATACCGGGGGGGCCTAAAGAGACCCAGTACTTC. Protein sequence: CAWERFIPGGPKETQYF.

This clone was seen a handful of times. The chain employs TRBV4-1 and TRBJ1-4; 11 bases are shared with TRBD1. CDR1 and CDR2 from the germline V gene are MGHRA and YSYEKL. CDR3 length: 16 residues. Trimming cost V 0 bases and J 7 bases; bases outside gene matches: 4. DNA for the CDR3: TGCGCCAGCAGCCAAGAGGGAGGGACAGGGGGTGAAAAACTGTTTTTT. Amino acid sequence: CASSQEGGTGGEKLFF.

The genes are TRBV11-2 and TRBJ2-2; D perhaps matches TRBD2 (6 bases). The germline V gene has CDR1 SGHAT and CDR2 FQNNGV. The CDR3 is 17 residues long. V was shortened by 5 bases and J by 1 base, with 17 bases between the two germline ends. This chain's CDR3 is CASSPDRWRENTGELFF. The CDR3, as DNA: TGTGCCAGCAGCCCGGATCGTTGGAGGGAGAACACCGGGGAGCTGTTTTTT.

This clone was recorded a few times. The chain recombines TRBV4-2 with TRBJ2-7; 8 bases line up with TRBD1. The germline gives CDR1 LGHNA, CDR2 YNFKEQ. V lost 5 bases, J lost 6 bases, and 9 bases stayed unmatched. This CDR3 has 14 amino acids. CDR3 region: CASSTGQGAGEQYF. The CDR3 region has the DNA TGTGCCAGCAGCACAGGACAGGGTGCGGGCGAGCAGTACTTC.

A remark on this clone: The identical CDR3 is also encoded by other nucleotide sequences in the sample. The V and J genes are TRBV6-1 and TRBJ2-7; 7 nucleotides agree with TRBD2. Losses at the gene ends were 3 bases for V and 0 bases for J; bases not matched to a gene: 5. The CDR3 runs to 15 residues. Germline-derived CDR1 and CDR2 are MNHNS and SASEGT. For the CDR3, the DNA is TGTGCCAGCAGTGAGTCTAGCGGTGGCTCCTACGAGCAGTACTTC. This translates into CASSESSGGSYEQYF.

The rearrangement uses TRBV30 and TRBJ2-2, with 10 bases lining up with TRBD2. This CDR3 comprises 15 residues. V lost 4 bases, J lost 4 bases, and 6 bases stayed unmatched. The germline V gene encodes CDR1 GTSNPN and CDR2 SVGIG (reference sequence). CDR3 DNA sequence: TGTGCCTGGAAGAAACTAGCGGGGTTCACCGGGGAGCTGTTTTTT. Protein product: CAWKKLAGFTGELFF. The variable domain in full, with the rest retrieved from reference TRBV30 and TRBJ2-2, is SQTIHQWPATLVQPVGSPLSLECTVEGTSNPNLYWYRQAAGRGLQLLFYSVGIGQISSEVPQNLSASRPQDRQFILSSKKLLLSDSGFYLCAWKKLAGFTGELFFGEGSRLTVL.

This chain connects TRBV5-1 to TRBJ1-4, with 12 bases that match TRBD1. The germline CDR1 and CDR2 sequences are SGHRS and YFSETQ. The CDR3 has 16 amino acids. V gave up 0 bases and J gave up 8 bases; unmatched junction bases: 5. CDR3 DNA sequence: TGCGCCAGCAGCTTGGACGGGGACAGGGGGCGGGAAAAACTGTTTTTT. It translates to CASSLDGDRGREKLFF.

The CDR3 sequence is CASSSQGAGQPQHF. The CDR3 DNA reads TGTGCCAGCTCGTCACAGGGGGCAGGTCAGCCCCAGCATTTT. The V and J genes are TRBV18 and TRBJ1-5; 9 nucleotides line up with TRBD1. The CDR3 is 14 residues long. Germline CDR1 is KGHSH and CDR2 is LQKENI. V shed 6 bases, J shed 6 bases, and the junction held 6 bases outside the gene matches.

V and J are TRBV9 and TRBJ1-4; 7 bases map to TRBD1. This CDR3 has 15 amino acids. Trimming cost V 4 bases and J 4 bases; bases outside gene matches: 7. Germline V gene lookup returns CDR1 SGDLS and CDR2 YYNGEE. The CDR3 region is CASSNQGVVNEKLFF. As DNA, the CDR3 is TGTGCCAGCAGCAATCAGGGGGTAGTTAATGAAAAACTGTTTTTT.

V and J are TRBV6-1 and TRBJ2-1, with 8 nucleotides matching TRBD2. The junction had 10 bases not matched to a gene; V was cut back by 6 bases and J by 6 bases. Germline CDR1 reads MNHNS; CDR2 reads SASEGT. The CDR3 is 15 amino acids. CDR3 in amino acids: CASSRAGTRSNEQFF. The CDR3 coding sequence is TGTGCCAGCAGCCGGGCCGGGACTAGGTCCAATGAGCAGTTCTTC.

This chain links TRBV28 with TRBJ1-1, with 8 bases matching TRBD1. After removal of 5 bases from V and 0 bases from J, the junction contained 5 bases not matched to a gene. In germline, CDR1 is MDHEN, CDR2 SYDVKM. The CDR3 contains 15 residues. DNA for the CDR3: TGTGCCAGCAGTGGCGGACAGGGCCTGAACACTGAAGCTTTCTTT. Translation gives CASSGGQGLNTEAFF. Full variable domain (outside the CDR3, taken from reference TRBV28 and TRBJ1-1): DVKVTQSSRYLVKRTGEKVFLECVQDMDHENMFWYRQDPGLGLRLIYFSYDVKMKEKGDIPEGYSVSREKKERFSLILESASTNQTSMYLCASSGGQGLNTEAFFGQGTRLTVV.

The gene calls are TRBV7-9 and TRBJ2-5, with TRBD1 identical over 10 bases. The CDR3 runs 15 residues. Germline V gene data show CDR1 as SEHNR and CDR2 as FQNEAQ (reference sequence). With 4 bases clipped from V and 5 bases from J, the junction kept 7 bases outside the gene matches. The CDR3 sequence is CASSSTGTGVETQYF. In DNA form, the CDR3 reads TGTGCCAGCAGCTCAACAGGGACAGGGGTCGAGACCCAGTACTTC. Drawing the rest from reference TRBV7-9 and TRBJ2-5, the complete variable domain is DTGVSQNPRHKITKRGQNVTFRCDPISEHNRLYWYRQTLGQGPEFLTYFQNEAQLEKSRLLSDRFSAERPKGSFSTLEIQRTEQGDSAMYLCASSSTGTGVETQYFGPGTRLLVL.

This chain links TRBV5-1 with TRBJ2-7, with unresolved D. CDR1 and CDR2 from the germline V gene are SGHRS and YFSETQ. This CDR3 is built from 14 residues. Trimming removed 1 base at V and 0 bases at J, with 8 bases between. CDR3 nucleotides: TGCGCCAGCAGCTTGACAGTTGCCTCCTACGAGCAGTACTTC. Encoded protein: CASSLTVASYEQYF.

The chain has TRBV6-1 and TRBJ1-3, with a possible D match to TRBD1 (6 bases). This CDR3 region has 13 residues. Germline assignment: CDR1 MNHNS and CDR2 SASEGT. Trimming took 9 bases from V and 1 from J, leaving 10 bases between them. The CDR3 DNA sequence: TGTGCCAGTACACAGGGTTCTGGAAACACCATATATTTT. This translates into CASTQGSGNTIYF.

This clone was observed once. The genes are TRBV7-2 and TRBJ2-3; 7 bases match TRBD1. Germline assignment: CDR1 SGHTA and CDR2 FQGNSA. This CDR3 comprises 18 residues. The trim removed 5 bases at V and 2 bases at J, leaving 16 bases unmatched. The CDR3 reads CASSLVGPLRGLTDTQYF. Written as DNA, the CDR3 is TGTGCCAGCAGCCTCGTCGGGCCTCTTAGGGGGCTCACAGATACGCAGTATTTT.

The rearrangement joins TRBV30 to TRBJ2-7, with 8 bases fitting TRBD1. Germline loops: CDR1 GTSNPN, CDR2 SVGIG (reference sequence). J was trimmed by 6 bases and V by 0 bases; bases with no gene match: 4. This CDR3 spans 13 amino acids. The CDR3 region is CAWSVDRGSEQYF. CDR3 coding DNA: TGTGCCTGGAGTGTAGACAGGGGTTCCGAGCAGTACTTC.

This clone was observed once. This chain's CDR3 is CASSISVNTEAFF. As DNA, the CDR3 is TGTGCCAGTAGTATTTCGGTGAACACTGAAGCTTTCTTT. V usage is TRBV19 and J usage is TRBJ1-1; D gene uncertain. Germline loops: CDR1 LNHDA, CDR2 SQIVND (reference sequence). Trimming stripped 3 bases from V and 0 bases from J, with 5 bases between. CDR3 length: 13 residues.

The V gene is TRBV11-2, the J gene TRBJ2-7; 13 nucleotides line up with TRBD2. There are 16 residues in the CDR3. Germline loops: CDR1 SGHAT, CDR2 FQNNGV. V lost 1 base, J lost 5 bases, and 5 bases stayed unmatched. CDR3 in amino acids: CASSLVLAGGLHEQYF. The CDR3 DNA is TGTGCCAGCAGCTTAGTACTAGCGGGAGGGCTCCACGAGCAGTACTTC.

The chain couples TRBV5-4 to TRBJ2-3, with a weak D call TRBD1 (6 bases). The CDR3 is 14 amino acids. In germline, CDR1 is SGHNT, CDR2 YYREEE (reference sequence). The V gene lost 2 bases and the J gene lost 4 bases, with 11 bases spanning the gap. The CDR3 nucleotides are TGTGCCAGCAGCTTTCAGGGGATATCAGATACGCAGTATTTT. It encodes CASSFQGISDTQYF.

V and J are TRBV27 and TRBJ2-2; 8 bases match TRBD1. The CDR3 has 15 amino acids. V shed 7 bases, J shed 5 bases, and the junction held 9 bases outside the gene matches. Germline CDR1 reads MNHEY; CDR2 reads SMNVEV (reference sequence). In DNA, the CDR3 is TGTGCCAGCAATGGGAGGACAGGGCAGACCGGGGAGCTGTTTTTT. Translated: CASNGRTGQTGELFF.

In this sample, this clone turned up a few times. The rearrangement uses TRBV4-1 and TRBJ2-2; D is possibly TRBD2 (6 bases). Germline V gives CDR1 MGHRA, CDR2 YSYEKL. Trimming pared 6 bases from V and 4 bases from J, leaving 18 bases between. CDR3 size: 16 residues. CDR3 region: CASRGGALRSTGELFF. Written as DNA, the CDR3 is TGCGCCAGCAGGGGCGGGGCTCTACGGTCCACCGGGGAGCTGTTTTTT.

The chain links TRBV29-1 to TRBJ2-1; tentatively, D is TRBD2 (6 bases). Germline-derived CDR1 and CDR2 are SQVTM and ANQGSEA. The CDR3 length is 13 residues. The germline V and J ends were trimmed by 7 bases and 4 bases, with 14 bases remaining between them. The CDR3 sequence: CSAALAQYNEQFF. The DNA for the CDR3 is TGCAGCGCCGCACTAGCACAATACAATGAGCAGTTCTTC.

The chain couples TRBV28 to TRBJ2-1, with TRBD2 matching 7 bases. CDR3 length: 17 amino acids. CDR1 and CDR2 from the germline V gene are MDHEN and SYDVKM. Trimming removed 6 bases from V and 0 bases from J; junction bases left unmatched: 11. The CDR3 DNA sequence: TGTGCCAGCAGAACACTCATTCAGCGGGGCTCCTACAATGAGCAGTTCTTC. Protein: CASRTLIQRGSYNEQFF. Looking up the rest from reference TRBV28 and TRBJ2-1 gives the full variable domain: DVKVTQSSRYLVKRTGEKVFLECVQDMDHENMFWYRQDPGLGLRLIYFSYDVKMKEKGDIPEGYSVSREKKERFSLILESASTNQTSMYLCASRTLIQRGSYNEQFFGPGTRLTVL.

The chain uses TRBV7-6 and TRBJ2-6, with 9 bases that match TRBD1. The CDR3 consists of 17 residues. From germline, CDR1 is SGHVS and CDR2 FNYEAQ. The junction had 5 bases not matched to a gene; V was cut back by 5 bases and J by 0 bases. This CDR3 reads CASSLGTGISGANVLTF. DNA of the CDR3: TGTGCCAGCAGCCTTGGGACAGGGATCTCTGGGGCCAACGTCCTGACTTTC.

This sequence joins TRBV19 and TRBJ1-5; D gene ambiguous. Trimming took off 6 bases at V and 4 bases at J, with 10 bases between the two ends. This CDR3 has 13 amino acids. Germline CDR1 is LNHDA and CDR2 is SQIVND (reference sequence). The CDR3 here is CASRPEANQPQHF. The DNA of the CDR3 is TGTGCCAGTAGACCGGAGGCAAATCAGCCCCAGCATTTT.

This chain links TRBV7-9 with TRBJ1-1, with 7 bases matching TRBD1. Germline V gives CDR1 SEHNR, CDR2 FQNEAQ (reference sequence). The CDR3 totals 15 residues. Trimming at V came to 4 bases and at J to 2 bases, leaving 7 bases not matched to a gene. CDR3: CASSYRQGVNTEAFF. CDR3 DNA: TGTGCCAGCAGCTATCGACAGGGAGTAAACACTGAAGCTTTCTTT.

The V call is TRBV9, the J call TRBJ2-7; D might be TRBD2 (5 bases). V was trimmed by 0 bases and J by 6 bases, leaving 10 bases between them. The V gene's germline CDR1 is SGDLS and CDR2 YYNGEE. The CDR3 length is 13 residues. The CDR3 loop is CASSVALRGEQYF. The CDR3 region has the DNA TGTGCCAGCAGCGTAGCTCTTCGGGGCGAGCAGTACTTC.

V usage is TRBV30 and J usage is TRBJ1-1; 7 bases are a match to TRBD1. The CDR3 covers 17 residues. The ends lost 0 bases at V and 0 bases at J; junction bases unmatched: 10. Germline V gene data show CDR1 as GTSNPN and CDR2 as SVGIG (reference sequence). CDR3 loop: CAWSVRMTGRLNTEAFF. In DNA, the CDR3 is TGTGCCTGGAGTGTACGTATGACAGGGAGGTTGAACACTGAAGCTTTCTTT.

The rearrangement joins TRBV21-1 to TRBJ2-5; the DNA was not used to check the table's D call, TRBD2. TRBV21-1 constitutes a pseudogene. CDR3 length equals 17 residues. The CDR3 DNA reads TGTGCCAGCAGCCCCTCGGGACTAGCGGGGGATGATGGGACCCAGTACTTC. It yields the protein CASSPSGLAGDDGTQYF.